The 8 T cell receptor beta chains presented below share a single source sample, sequenced in a study of blood T cell repertoires in COVID-19. The table came from immunoSEQ multiplex PCR; TCRdb's copy has only in-frame clones and leaves some out. The data show 300,000 to 400,000 clones, 88% seen once. Sequencing was performed on PBMCs or T cells enriched from blood (not recorded which). The receptors here all came from a man aged 25-40 years who had recovered from COVID-19.

The chain links TRBV6-5 to TRBJ1-6, with D tentatively TRBD1 (6 bases). The CDR3 loop spans 13 amino acids. Trimming stripped 5 bases from V and 12 bases from J, with 14 bases between. The germline V gene has CDR1 MNHEY and CDR2 SVGAGI. The CDR3 region is CASSLLGDKPLHF. CDR3 DNA: TGTGCCAGCAGTCTATTGGGGGACAAACCCCTCCACTTT.

The chain recombines TRBV7-7 with TRBJ2-1; 10 positions match TRBD2. Trimming at V came to 2 bases and at J to 5 bases, leaving 12 bases not matched to a gene. Germline V gene sequence: CDR1 SSHAT, CDR2 FNYEAQ (reference sequence). CDR3 length: 18 amino acids. The CDR3 coding sequence is TGTGCCAGCAGCTTAACCCTCGAGACAGCGGGGGGGGACAATGAGCAGTTCTTC. Protein: CASSLTLETAGGDNEQFF.

V usage is TRBV5-3 and J usage is TRBJ2-1; possibly TRBD1 for D (6 bases). TRBV5-3 is an ORF, and what it does is uncertain. This CDR3 contains 18 residues. Trimming pared 1 base from V and 4 bases from J, leaving 21 bases between. CDR3 amino acids: CARSLRGERQVIYNEQFF. CDR3 in DNA: TGTGCCAGAAGCTTGAGAGGTGAGAGACAGGTAATTTACAATGAGCAGTTCTTC.

The chain is built from TRBV6-1 and TRBJ1-4, with no clear D. The CDR3 is 16 residues long. Germline loops: CDR1 MNHNS, CDR2 SASEGT. Trimming left V 0 bases short and J 1 base short, with 9 bases between. This CDR3 reads CASSEARRITNEKLFF. The CDR3 nucleotides are TGTGCCAGCAGTGAAGCGCGGCGGATAACTAATGAAAAACTGTTTTTT.

This clone was seen a single time. The chain recombines TRBV21-1 with TRBJ2-3; the D call of TRBD2 is as the table states it, not checked on the DNA. TRBV21-1 is given as a pseudogene. The length of the CDR3 is 15 residues. The CDR3 sequence is CASSTGGGESDTQYF. The CDR3 nucleotides read TGTGCCAGCAGCACGGGGGGGGGCGAATCAGATACGCAGTATTTT.

The chain carries TRBV28 and TRBJ1-2, with D maybe TRBD1 (5 bases). V lost 1 base and J 3 bases, leaving 18 bases between the germline ends. This CDR3 spans 17 amino acids. CDR1 and CDR2 from the germline V gene are MDHEN and SYDVKM. CDR3 sequence reads: CASSLLGGSVRDYGYTF. The CDR3 region has the DNA TGTGCCAGCAGTTTATTGGGGGGGTCGGTGAGGGACTATGGCTACACCTTC.

The chain is built from TRBV29-1 and TRBJ1-5; no clear D gene. CDR1 and CDR2 from the germline V gene are SQVTM and ANQGSEA. The germline V and J ends were trimmed by 3 bases and 7 bases, with 13 bases remaining between them. The CDR3 sequence is 13 residues long. The CDR3 is CSVDPPGIQPQHF. The CDR3 DNA reads TGCAGCGTTGATCCCCCGGGGATACAGCCCCAGCATTTT.

The rearrangement joins TRBV5-1 to TRBJ2-7; 11 positions match TRBD2. Germline lookup yields CDR1 SGHRS and CDR2 YFSETQ. Trimming removed 4 bases from V and 6 bases from J; junction bases left unmatched: 6. This CDR3 comprises 14 residues. In nucleotides, the CDR3 is TGCGCCAGCAGCGGTACTAGCGGGGGAGTCGAGCAGTACTTC. Translating gives CASSGTSGGVEQYF.